This T cell receptor (beta chain) was captured by sequencing in a study of T and B cells in COVID-19 patients. Overall study: Peripheral blood came from COVID-19 patients with active infection or after recovery. Recovered patients mostly had mild to moderate COVID-19 managed as outpatients. Active-infection patients were older, median 67 years, than recovered patients, median around 30 years. Findings and caveats of the study: Patients with COVID-19 reportedly showed strongly skewed T cell receptor beta variable and joining gene usage.

TRB rearrangements were amplified by multiplex PCR with BIOMED2 TRB-A/B primers. TCRdb fed the multiplex PCR reads into MiXCR, producing one record per CDR3 protein. Counted here are 5,000 or so distinct CDR3 sequences, 25% to 30% occurring once; the ten biggest clones make up roughly a third. The germline V gene encodes CDR1 MNHEY and CDR2 SVGEGT. The germline V and J ends were trimmed by 2 bases and 1 base, with 14 bases remaining between them. The CDR3 is 16 amino acids. Remarks on this clonotype: The antigen remains undetermined.

TRB was amplified from approximately 250-480 ng of blood genomic DNA. The sample comprised blood. The chain combines TRBV6-2 or TRBV6-3 with TRBJ1-1; unclear D gene. The sequence came from a human donor with active COVID-19. The CDR3 region is CASSYHSGEENTEAFF. CDR3 DNA sequence: TGTGCCAGCAGTTACCACAGCGGGGAAGAGAACACTGAAGCTTTCTTT.